This T cell receptor beta chain was identified during a study of early T cells in non-severe SARS-CoV-2 infection. Worth noting for this clonotype: No antigen is known for it.

Whole-study results and caveats: VDJdb matching skewed toward anti-spike CD8 responses, missing private and CD4 specificities.

After removal of 6 bases from V and 6 bases from J, the junction contained 5 bases not matched to a gene. CDR3 size: 13 residues. The protocol attached unique molecular identifiers to individual cDNA molecules. TCRdb reprocessed the 5' RACE reads with MiXCR, giving one entry per CDR3 protein. The sample yields 80,000 to 95,000 distinct CDR3 sequences, about 14% seen once. This receptor was obtained from an adult who was a healthcare worker with PCR-confirmed SARS-CoV-2 infection or an uninfected control (not recorded which). V is TRBV12-3 or TRBV12-4 and J is TRBJ2-1; the match to TRBD1 covers 7 bases. The specimen was whole blood. The CDR3 DNA follows: TGTGCCAGCAGATTCGGACAGGTCAATGAGCAGTTCTTC. Amino acids: CASRFGQVNEQFF.